This T cell receptor (beta chain) was sequenced for a study of T cell repertoires in cytomegalovirus infection. Study-level background: TCR beta signatures that were public indicated CMV infection and matching HLA type. Study findings and constraints: There were carriers of CMV plus the relevant HLA, and cumulative public TCR beta family frequency identified them. HLA-C-restricted CMV-specific TCR beta clonotypes were dominant in the ex vivo response.

Using its own MiXCR run on the reads, TCRdb lists one record per CDR3 protein. Found here are around 210,000 distinct CDR3 sequences, about 5.9% of them singletons; the top ten hold roughly 6%. CDR1 SGHTA and CDR2 FQGNSA come from the germline V gene. This CDR3 is built from 15 residues. Trimming removed 5 bases from V and 0 bases from J, with 12 bases in between. This clonotype was seen many times. Its antigen is currently unknown. This TCR was recovered from a human donor in good health (CMV status not recorded). Some clones in this sample may be carry-over from other donors' samples. The chain couples TRBV7-2 to TRBJ2-3, with D perhaps TRBD2 (6 bases). Sequencing used PBMCs. The CDR3: CASSKGTFSTDTQYF. The CDR3 coding sequence is TGTGCCAGCAGCAAAGGGACTTTTAGCACAGATACGCAGTATTTT.